These 5 T cell receptor beta chains share one sample of origin, sequenced in a study of T cell repertoires in cytomegalovirus infection. Each CDR3 protein is one row after TCRdb ran MiXCR on the reads. The data hold around 260,000 distinct CDR3 sequences, with over 20% observed a single time. Material for sequencing was PBMCs. The source of these receptors is a human donor in good health (CMV status not recorded). Some clones in this sample may be carry-over from other donors' samples.

This clonotype has ten or more counts. V and J are TRBV7-2 and TRBJ2-7; the D is unclear. Trimming shortened V by 5 bases and J by 3 bases, and 5 bases separated the two germline ends. The germline V gene has CDR1 SGHTA and CDR2 FQGNSA. The CDR3 is 11 residues long. For the CDR3, the DNA is TGTGCCAGCAGCGCCCACTACGAGCAGTACTTC. This sequence encodes CASSAHYEQYF.

The chain employs TRBV7-2 and TRBJ2-1; D call uncertain. From germline, CDR1 is SGHTA and CDR2 FQGNSA. V dropped 3 bases and J dropped 10 bases, with 16 bases sitting between them. This CDR3 has 14 residues. CDR3 sequence (DNA): TGTGCCAGCAGCTTCCCCGTACCTCTCGGGGAGCAGTTCTTC. Translation: CASSFPVPLGEQFF.

This rearrangement joins TRBV28 to TRBJ1-1; TRBD1 is a possible D gene (6 bases). The germline gives CDR1 MDHEN, CDR2 SYDVKM. This CDR3 has 16 amino acids. V lost 5 bases, J lost 1 base, and 17 bases lay in between. The CDR3 protein is CASSIGTKQGNTEAFF. Here the CDR3 DNA reads TGTGCCAGCAGTATTGGGACCAAACAGGGGAACACTGAAGCTTTCTTT. Full variable domain (rest looked up from reference TRBV28 and TRBJ1-1): DVKVTQSSRYLVKRTGEKVFLECVQDMDHENMFWYRQDPGLGLRLIYFSYDVKMKEKGDIPEGYSVSREKKERFSLILESASTNQTSMYLCASSIGTKQGNTEAFFGQGTRLTVV.

This chain joins TRBV19 and TRBJ2-1; possible D gene TRBD2, 5 bases. The CDR3 has 12 amino acids. Germline CDR1 and CDR2: LNHDA and SQIVND (reference sequence). Trimming shortened V by 10 bases and J by 8 bases, and 15 bases separated the two germline ends. CDR3 bases: TGTGCCACCTATAACACCGGGGATGAGCAGTTCTTC. Translating it yields CATYNTGDEQFF.

V usage is TRBV7-6 and J usage is TRBJ2-7, with D hard to call. Germline CDR1 SGHVS, CDR2 FNYEAQ. The CDR3 contains 14 residues. Between the trimmed V and J ends, which lost 1 base and 4 bases, there was a span of 11 bases. The chain's CDR3 is CASSLVGRQYEQYF. The CDR3 nucleotides are TGTGCCAGCAGCTTAGTAGGGCGTCAGTACGAGCAGTACTTC.